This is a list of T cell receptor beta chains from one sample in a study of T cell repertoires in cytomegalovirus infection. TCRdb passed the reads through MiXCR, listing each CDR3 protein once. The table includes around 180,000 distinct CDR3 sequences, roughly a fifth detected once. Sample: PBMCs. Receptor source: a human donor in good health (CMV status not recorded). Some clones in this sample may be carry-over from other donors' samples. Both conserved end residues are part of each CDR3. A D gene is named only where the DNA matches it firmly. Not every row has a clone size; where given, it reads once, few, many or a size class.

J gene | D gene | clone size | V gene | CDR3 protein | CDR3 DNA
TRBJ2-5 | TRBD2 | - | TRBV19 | CASSSSASGKISQYF | TGTGCCAGTAGTAGTTCGGCTAGCGGGAAGATCTCCCAGTACTTC
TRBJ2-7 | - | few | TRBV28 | CASTPGYEQYF | TGTGCCAGCACCCCGGGTTACGAGCAGTACTTC
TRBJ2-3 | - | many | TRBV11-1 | CASSSGARGTDTQYF | TGTGCCAGCAGCTCGGGAGCGCGGGGCACAGATACGCAGTATTTT
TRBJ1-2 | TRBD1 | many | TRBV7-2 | CASSFFMGTGGTYGYTF | TGTGCCAGCAGCTTCTTTATGGGGACAGGGGGCACCTATGGCTACACCTTC
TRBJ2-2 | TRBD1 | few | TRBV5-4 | CASSPPGQKTTGELFF | TGTGCCAGCAGCCCCCCGGGACAGAAAACTACCGGGGAGCTGTTTTTT
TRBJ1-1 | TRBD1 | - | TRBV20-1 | CSAREWTGGVNTEAFF | TGCAGTGCTAGAGAGTGGACAGGGGGGGTGAACACTGAAGCTTTCTTT
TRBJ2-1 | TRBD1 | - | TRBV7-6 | CASSFTPTGQVFNEQFF | TGTGCCAGCAGCTTTACTCCAACGGGACAGGTCTTCAATGAGCAGTTCTTC
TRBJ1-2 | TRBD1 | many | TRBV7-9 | CASSPPGQGANGYTF | TGTGCCAGCAGTCCACCGGGACAGGGGGCAAATGGCTACACCTTC
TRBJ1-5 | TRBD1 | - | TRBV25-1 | CASSGPGTGGFSNQPQHF | TGTGCCAGCAGTGGGCCCGGGACAGGGGGATTTAGCAATCAGCCCCAGCATTTT
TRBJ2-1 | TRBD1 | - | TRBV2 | CASRIRTGRTPDNEQFF | TGTGCCAGCAGGATCCGGACAGGGAGAACCCCGGACAATGAGCAGTTCTTC
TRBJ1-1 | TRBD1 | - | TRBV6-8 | CASNIGGTGGVKGTEAFF | TGTGCCAGCAACATAGGGGGGACAGGGGGCGTTAAGGGCACTGAAGCTTTCTTT
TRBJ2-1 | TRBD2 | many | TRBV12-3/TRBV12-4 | CASSPSGLAGDNEQFF | TGTGCCAGCAGTCCCTCGGGACTAGCGGGGGACAATGAGCAGTTCTTC
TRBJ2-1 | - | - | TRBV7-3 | CASSLGTLVYNEQFF | TGTGCCAGCAGCCTCGGGACACTGGTCTACAATGAGCAGTTCTTC
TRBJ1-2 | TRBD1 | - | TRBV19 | CASNSGQGSYGYTF | TGTGCCAGTAATTCGGGACAGGGGAGCTATGGCTACACCTTC
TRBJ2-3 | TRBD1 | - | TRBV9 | CASNPGTGVSDTQYF | TGTGCCAGCAACCCCGGGACAGGGGTTTCAGATACGCAGTATTTT
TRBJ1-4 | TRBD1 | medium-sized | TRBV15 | CATSRDPGQGPEKLFF | TGTGCCACCAGCAGAGATCCGGGACAGGGCCCGGAAAAACTGTTTTTT
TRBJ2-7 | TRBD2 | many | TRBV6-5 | CASSFGLAGGRYEQYF | TGTGCCAGCAGTTTCGGACTAGCGGGAGGTCGGTACGAGCAGTACTTC
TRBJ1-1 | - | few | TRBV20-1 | CSARDRRTNTEAFF | TGCAGTGCTAGAGATAGGAGGACGAACACTGAAGCTTTCTTT
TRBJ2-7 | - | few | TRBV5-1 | CASSLPSSASYEQYF | TGCGCCAGCAGCCTGCCCTCTAGCGCCTCCTACGAGCAGTACTTC
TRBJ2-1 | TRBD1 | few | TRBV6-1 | CASSLGQGGSYNEQFF | TGTGCCAGCAGTTTGGGACAGGGAGGGTCCTACAATGAGCAGTTCTTC
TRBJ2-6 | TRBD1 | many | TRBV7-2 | CASSLGTGTWANVLTF | TGTGCCAGCAGCTTAGGGACAGGGACGTGGGCCAACGTCCTGACTTTC
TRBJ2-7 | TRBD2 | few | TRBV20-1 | CSARARGGSYEQYF | TGCAGTGCTAGGGCCCGGGGGGGCTCCTACGAGCAGTACTTC
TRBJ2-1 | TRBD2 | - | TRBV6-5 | CASKPDSGIYNEQFF | TGTGCCAGCAAGCCCGATAGCGGGATCTACAATGAGCAGTTCTTC
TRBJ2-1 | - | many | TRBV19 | CASSKGGDYNEQFF | TGTGCCAGCAGCAAGGGGGGAGACTACAATGAGCAGTTCTTC
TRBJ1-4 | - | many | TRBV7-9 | CASSLESLGEKLFF | TGTGCCAGCAGCTTAGAGTCGTTGGGCGAAAAACTGTTTTTT